This TCR beta chain was documented in a study of cytomegalovirus exposure and HLA in healthy donors. Generated by immunoSEQ multiplex PCR, the TCRdb table keeps only in-frame clones and is missing some. This sample has over 60,000 clones; 90% to 95% occur once, and the top ten carry over 3%. Concerning this clone: Its antigen is not known.

The germline V gene encodes CDR1 LNHDA and CDR2 SQIVND (reference sequence). V lost 3 bases and J lost 0, with 8 bases in between. The CDR3 is 14 amino acids. Notes on the study in general: Subsequent analysis of the approximately 110 validation repertoires found a tendency for first-cohort TCR clusters to co-occur. The study labeled 150 to 200 TCR beta chains cytomegalovirus-associated.

The gene calls are TRBV19 and TRBJ1-2; D gene unclear. This receptor was obtained from a man between 18 and 35 years old in good health and CMV-seronegative. Sample: PBMCs. The CDR3, as DNA: TGTGCCAGTAGTATCGTGGGCGCTAACTATGGCTACACCTTC. Protein product: CASSIVGANYGYTF. The full variable domain, rest sourced from reference TRBV19 and TRBJ1-2, is DGGITQSPKYLFRKEGQNVTLSCEQNLNHDAMYWYRQDPGQGLRLIYYSQIVNDFQKGDIAEGYSVSREKKESFPLTVTSAQKNPTAFYLCASSIVGANYGYTFGSGTRLTVV.